This note documents a single T cell receptor (beta chain) sequence. The sample is drawn from a study of control samples from healthy donors and cancer patients. Only in-frame clones appear in the TCRdb table, and some are missing; sequencing was by immunoSEQ multiplex PCR. The data contain about 180,000 clones, around 90% of them seen just once; the ten biggest clones take up 1.2% to 1.5%. Sequencing used blood. This receptor was taken from a man aged 25 to 45 in good health.

The CDR3 coding sequence is TGTGCCAGCAGCTTAGCCGGGGGGGTTGAAAAACTGTTTTTT. Its protein is CASSLAGGVEKLFF. This chain uses TRBV7-9 with TRBJ1-4; D may be TRBD1 (5 bases). V lost 0 bases, J lost 7 bases, and 9 bases lay in between. Germline CDR1 and CDR2: SEHNR and FQNEAQ (reference sequence). The CDR3 consists of 14 residues.